Presented here are 3 T cell receptor beta chains from one specimen sequenced in a study of blood T cell repertoires in COVID-19. Profiling relied on immunoSEQ multiplex PCR, and the TCRdb table lists in-frame clones only, not all of them. The data show about 33,000 clones, just over 85% seen once. The sequenced sample was peripheral blood. All receptors come from a human donor in a cohort sampled during active COVID-19.

The chain is built from TRBV27 and TRBJ2-1; perhaps TRBD2 as D (6 bases). This CDR3 is built from 15 residues. V was trimmed by 7 bases and J by 4 bases, leaving 17 bases between them. Germline V gene sequence: CDR1 MNHEY, CDR2 SMNVEV (reference sequence). Here the CDR3 reads CASKVWDSIYNEQFF. The CDR3 DNA is TGTGCCAGCAAAGTCTGGGACTCGATATACAATGAGCAGTTCTTC.

This clone was observed once. The chain links TRBV9 to TRBJ2-3, with 11 positions matching TRBD2. The junction had 3 bases not matched to a gene; V was cut back by 3 bases and J by 0 bases. CDR1 is SGDLS and CDR2 is YYNGEE in the germline V gene. There are 16 residues in the CDR3. The CDR3 region is CASSAGTSGSTDTQYF. CDR3 bases: TGTGCCAGCAGCGCAGGGACTAGCGGTAGCACAGATACGCAGTATTTT.

This chain uses TRBV10-2 with TRBJ2-1; D ambiguous. V dropped 0 bases and J dropped 9 bases, with 12 bases sitting between them. This CDR3 is 14 amino acids long. Looked up from germline, CDR1 is WSHSY and CDR2 is SAAADI. The chain's CDR3 is CASSESVLGAEQFF. The CDR3 DNA is TGCGCCAGCAGTGAGTCCGTTCTAGGCGCTGAGCAGTTCTTC.